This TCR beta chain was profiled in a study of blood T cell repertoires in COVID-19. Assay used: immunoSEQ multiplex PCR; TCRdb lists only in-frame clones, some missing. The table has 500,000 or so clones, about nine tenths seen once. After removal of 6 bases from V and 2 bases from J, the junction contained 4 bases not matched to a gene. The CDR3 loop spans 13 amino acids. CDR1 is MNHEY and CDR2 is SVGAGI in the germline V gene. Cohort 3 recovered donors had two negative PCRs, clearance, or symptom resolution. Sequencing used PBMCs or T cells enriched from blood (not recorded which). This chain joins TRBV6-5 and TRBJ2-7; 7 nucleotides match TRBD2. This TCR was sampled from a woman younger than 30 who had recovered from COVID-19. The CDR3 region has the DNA TGTGCCAGCAGGAGCGGGGCCCCCTACGAGCAGTACTTC. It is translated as CASRSGAPYEQYF.